These T cell receptor beta chains were read from a single sample in a study of blood T cell repertoires in COVID-19. TCRdb keeps only in-frame clones here, not all; method: immunoSEQ multiplex PCR. The table has 150,000 to 250,000 clones, approximately 90% seen once. The sequencing input was PBMCs or T cells enriched from blood (not recorded which). These receptor sequences come from a woman younger than 45 who had recovered from COVID-19. CDR3s include the opening cysteine and the closing phenylalanine or tryptophan. The D gene is left open where the match is weak. Clone size is stated in some rows and not others, as once, few, many or a class when expanded.

NA	TRBV5-1	NA	TRBJ1-5	15	TGCGCCAGCAGCTTGGTTCCGGGGGTCGATCAGCCCCAGCATTTT	CASSLVPGVDQPQHF
TRBD1	TRBV18	NA	TRBJ1-3	14	TGTGCCAGCTCACCGGGACAGTCTGGAAACACCATATATTTT	CASSPGQSGNTIYF
TRBD1	TRBV4-1	NA	TRBJ1-5	16	TGCGCCAGCAGCCAAGATGGGGACAGGGGAAATCAGCCCCAGCATTTT	CASSQDGDRGNQPQHF
TRBD1	TRBV30	NA	TRBJ1-2	14	TGTGCCTGGAGGAAAGACAGGGGCAACTATGGCTACACCTTC	CAWRKDRGNYGYTF
TRBD2	TRBV7-2	once	TRBJ2-3	15	TGTGCCAGCAGCTTTTACCGGGAGGTCGCAGATACGCAGTATTTT	CASSFYREVADTQYF
NA	TRBV19	NA	TRBJ1-1	14	TGTGCCAGTAGTATGGAAGGGAGGGACACTGAAGCTTTCTTT	CASSMEGRDTEAFF
NA	TRBV13	NA	TRBJ2-2	13	TGTGCCAGCAGCCCTCTTCGTACCGGGGAGCTGTTTTTT	CASSPLRTGELFF
TRBD2	TRBV5-1	NA	TRBJ2-5	13	TGCGCCAGCAGCCGGGGGGAGCAAGAGACCCAGTACTTC	CASSRGEQETQYF
NA	TRBV18	NA	TRBJ1-2	14	TGTGCCAGCTCACCACGCAGGGATGGATATGGCTACACCTTC	CASSPRRDGYGYTF
TRBD1	TRBV5-1	NA	TRBJ2-5	13	TGCGCCAGCAGCTGGACAGGGGAAGAGACCCAGTACTTC	CASSWTGEETQYF
NA	TRBV7-2	NA	TRBJ2-7	14	TGTGCCAGCAGCCCCGGGACATCCTCCTACGAGCAGTACTTC	CASSPGTSSYEQYF
TRBD1	TRBV5-4	NA	TRBJ1-2	14	TGTGCCAGCAGCTCGGGACAGGGTAACTATGGCTACACCTTC	CASSSGQGNYGYTF
NA	TRBV7-2	NA	TRBJ1-2	11	TGTGCCAGCAGCACTCGCAGGGGCTACACCTTC	CASSTRRGYTF
TRBD2	TRBV9	NA	TRBJ2-1	20	TGTGCCAGCAGCCCGCTGACTAGCCAATCGGGGAGTTGGTCTTACAATGAGCAGTTCTTC	CASSPLTSQSGSWSYNEQFF
NA	TRBV25-1	NA	TRBJ2-2	13	TGTGCCAGCAGTGAGTCGGTTTTCGGGGAGCTGTTTTTT	CASSESVFGELFF
TRBD2	TRBV9	NA	TRBJ2-5	16	TGTGCCAGCAGCGTAGGGATGCGGGGGACGCGGGAGACCCAGTACTTC	CASSVGMRGTRETQYF
NA	TRBV4-2	NA	TRBJ2-7	13	TGTGCCAGCAGCCAAGACGACTTCTACGAGCAGTACTTC	CASSQDDFYEQYF
TRBD1	TRBV7-2	NA	TRBJ1-4	15	TGTGCCAGCAGCATCATGGGACAGGGAGGGGAAAAACTGTTTTTT	CASSIMGQGGEKLFF
NA	TRBV9	NA	TRBJ1-1	8	TGTGCCAGCAGCCCCAGGGTGTGG	CASSPRVW
NA	TRBV5-1	few	TRBJ1-6	14	TGCGCCAGCAGCTACAGGGTAGGGGATTCACCCCTCCACTTT	CASSYRVGDSPLHF
NA	TRBV29-1	NA	TRBJ2-1	13	TGCAGCGTTAGGGAGGACCTCCACAATGAGCAGTTCTTC	CSVREDLHNEQFF
TRBD1	TRBV7-2	once	TRBJ1-4	17	TGTGCCAGCAGCTTAGGGACAGGGGCGGCAACTAATGAAAAACTGTTTTTT	CASSLGTGAATNEKLFF